Listed here is a single TCR beta chain. Its antigen is not known. This record belongs to a study of identical twins. Study-level results: Cord blood beta clonotypes that were abundant carried fewer insertions, and memory repertoires showed no such trend. Sharing of beta out-of-frame sequences by twins showed a weaker excess. It was cross-sectional statistical analysis, not following the same donors, that the conclusions relied on.

TCRdb ran MiXCR on the 5' RACE reads and lists one entry per CDR3 protein. The sample lists 1.5 million to 2 million distinct CDR3 sequences; about 32% were seen once. Source material: cord blood. The receptor comes from a newborn girl in good health.

The CDR3 is CSARASGKTDTQYF. For the CDR3, the DNA is TGCAGTGCTAGAGCTAGCGGGAAGACAGATACGCAGTATTTT. The J gene is TRBJ2-3, the V gene TRBV20-1, with 9 bases matching TRBD2. Germline V gene sequence: CDR1 DFQATT, CDR2 SNEGSKA (reference sequence). The CDR3 has 14 residues. The ends lost 1 base at V and 3 bases at J; junction bases unmatched: 2.